The 28 T cell receptor beta chains below come from one sample, sequenced in a study of T cell changes during pregnancy in multiple sclerosis. Produced via immunoSEQ multiplex PCR; TCRdb's table is partial and in-frame only. The data hold tens of thousands of clones, with over 85% observed a single time. The material was CD4+ T cells from peripheral blood mononuclear cells, obtained in the first trimester of pregnancy. Source of these receptors: a female donor with multiple sclerosis, enrolled in a pregnancy study.

This clone occurred once. This chain links TRBV5-6 with TRBJ1-3; 8 nucleotides agree with TRBD1. This CDR3 contains 18 residues. Germline V CDR1 and CDR2: SGHDT, YYEEEE. The trim removed 1 base at V and 0 bases at J, leaving 9 bases unmatched. CDR3 in DNA: TGTGCCAGCAGCTTGATTAGGGACAGGATGAGCTCTGGAAACACCATATATTTT. Translating it yields CASSLIRDRMSSGNTIYF.

The chain couples TRBV7-9 to TRBJ2-3; no definite D call. The CDR3 runs 13 residues. The V end lost 3 bases, the J end lost 4 bases, and 8 bases lay between the germline ends. Per the germline V gene, CDR1 is SEHNR and CDR2 is FQNEAQ (reference sequence). The CDR3 region has the DNA TGTGCCAGCAGCTTTTCCTCCGCAGATACGCAGTATTTT. This sequence encodes CASSFSSADTQYF.

This chain links TRBV5-8 with TRBJ1-5; D is possibly TRBD1 (5 bases). Germline CDR1 reads SGHTS; CDR2 reads YDEGEE. This CDR3 is 14 amino acids long. V lost 4 bases and J 5 bases, leaving 13 bases between the germline ends. The CDR3 coding sequence is TGTGCCAGCAGCCCCGGGACTTTCGATCAGCCCCAGCATTTT. Translated, it gives CASSPGTFDQPQHF.

This clone was recorded once. The V call is TRBV6-1, the J call TRBJ1-6; 7 bases are shared with TRBD1. Trimming removed 0 bases from V and 4 bases from J; junction bases left unmatched: 24. CDR1 and CDR2 (germline): MNHNS, SASEGT. This CDR3 contains 23 residues. The CDR3 here is CASSEALRGVVSDRERYNSPLHF. The CDR3 DNA reads TGTGCCAGCAGTGAAGCGCTTCGGGGTGTTGTGTCTGACAGGGAACGGTATAATTCACCCCTCCACTTT.

This clone was recorded once. The rearrangement uses TRBV27 and TRBJ1-5, with D perhaps TRBD1 (5 bases). Germline CDR1 and CDR2: MNHEY and SMNVEV (reference sequence). The CDR3 spans 16 residues. The V end lost 1 base, the J end lost 6 bases, and 16 bases lay between the germline ends. CDR3 region: CASSLFAGFHGQPQHF. The CDR3 DNA follows: TGTGCCAGCAGTTTATTCGCAGGGTTTCATGGTCAGCCCCAGCATTTT.

With respect to this clone: The junction shows a germline mismatch at one end, possibly a read error. The genes are TRBV7-7 and TRBJ2-1, with a weak D call TRBD1 (6 bases). This CDR3 is 13 amino acids long. CDR1 is SSHAT and CDR2 is FNYEAQ in the germline V gene (reference sequence). CDR3 loop: CASSLDRYNEQFF. The CDR3 DNA follows: TGTGCTAGCAGCTTAGACAGGTACAATGAGCAGTTCTTC.

The rearrangement uses TRBV7-2 and TRBJ1-2; D may be TRBD1 (5 bases). The CDR3 extends over 13 amino acids. Germline-derived CDR1 and CDR2 are SGHTA and FQGNSA. With 5 bases removed from V and 8 bases from J, the gap between germline ends came to 15 bases. CDR3 residues: CASSTPTAGGYTF. The CDR3 DNA follows: TGTGCCAGCAGCACCCCGACAGCGGGGGGCTACACCTTC.

The genes are TRBV2 and TRBJ2-5; 9 nucleotides align to TRBD1. This CDR3 is 15 amino acids long. The germline gives CDR1 SNHLY, CDR2 FYNNEI. The V segment lost 7 bases and the J segment 1 base; nucleotides outside the gene matches: 7. CDR3 region: CASMSGTGFQETQYF. In DNA, the CDR3 is TGTGCCAGCATGAGCGGGACAGGGTTCCAAGAGACCCAGTACTTC. The variable domain in full, completed from reference TRBV2 and TRBJ2-5, reads EPEVTQTPSHQVTQMGQEVILRCVPISNHLYFYWYRQILGQKVEFLVSFYNNEISEKSEIFDDQFSVERPDGSNFTLKIRSTKLEDSAMYFCASMSGTGFQETQYFGPGTRLLVL.

V is TRBV10-2 and J is TRBJ2-7, with TRBD1 matching over 8 bases. There are 14 residues in the CDR3. Germline V CDR1 and CDR2: WSHSY, SAAADI. V shed 7 bases and J 4 bases; nucleotides not matched to a gene: 9. This CDR3 is CASKRDRTSYEQYF. The CDR3 region has the DNA TGCGCCAGCAAAAGGGACAGGACCAGTTACGAGCAGTACTTC.

The table lists this clone with a count of one. The V gene is TRBV9, the J gene TRBJ2-3; 7 bases are a match to TRBD2. The CDR3 loop spans 15 amino acids. The V gene end was trimmed by 4 bases and the J gene end by 6 bases; junction bases not matched to a gene: 11. The germline CDR1 and CDR2 sequences are SGDLS and YYNGEE. CDR3 protein: CASSPQGRGVDTQYF. DNA for the CDR3: TGTGCCAGCAGCCCCCAAGGGAGGGGTGTGGATACGCAGTATTTT.

The V gene is TRBV11-3, the J gene TRBJ2-4, with 7 bases identical to TRBD1. The V and J ends lost 5 bases and 9 bases, in that order; junction bases with no gene match: 10. The CDR3 is 14 amino acids. Germline CDR1 SGHNT, CDR2 YENEEA. This chain's CDR3 is CASSPQTGEGIQYF. CDR3 bases: TGTGCCAGCAGCCCCCAAACAGGGGAAGGCATTCAGTACTTC.

This chain connects TRBV2 to TRBJ2-3; D remains unclear. CDR1 and CDR2 from the germline V gene are SNHLY and FYNNEI. Deletions cut 6 bases from V and 8 bases from J, with 9 bases between. The CDR3 is 11 amino acids. The CDR3 bases are TGTGCCAGCAGGGAGACTGGTACGCAGTATTTT. This gives the protein CASRETGTQYF.

The rearrangement joins TRBV19 to TRBJ1-2; D unresolved. In germline, CDR1 is LNHDA, CDR2 SQIVND (reference sequence). The CDR3 runs to 13 residues. V was shortened by 6 bases and J by 2 bases, with 10 bases between the two germline ends. CDR3 DNA: TGTGCCAGTAGGAAAACAGAGAACTATGGCTACACCTTC. Encoded protein: CASRKTENYGYTF.

The gene calls are TRBV5-1 and TRBJ2-4; 7 bases match TRBD1. V shed 4 bases, J shed 5 bases, and the junction held 3 bases outside the gene matches. Germline CDR1 and CDR2: SGHRS and YFSETQ. The CDR3 totals 13 residues. The CDR3 loop reads CASSRDRENIQYF. CDR3 DNA: TGCGCCAGCAGCCGAGACAGGGAAAACATTCAGTACTTC. Looking up the rest from reference TRBV5-1 and TRBJ2-4 gives the full variable domain: KAGVTQTPRYLIKTRGQQVTLSCSPISGHRSVSWYQQTPGQGLQFLFEYFSETQRNKGNFPGRFSGRQFSNSRSEMNVSTLELGDSALYLCASSRDRENIQYFGAGTRLSVL.

The gene calls are TRBV10-2 and TRBJ2-2, with 12 bases that match TRBD2. The CDR3 has 17 residues. The trim removed 4 bases at V and 3 bases at J, leaving 6 bases unmatched. The germline gives CDR1 WSHSY, CDR2 SAAADI. CDR3 residues: CASSVASGGAYTGELFF. CDR3 nucleotide sequence: TGCGCCAGCAGTGTGGCTAGCGGGGGGGCATACACCGGGGAGCTGTTTTTT.

The J gene is TRBJ1-2, the V gene TRBV5-6, with a weak D call TRBD1 (6 bases). The germline CDR1 and CDR2 sequences are SGHDT and YYEEEE. With 5 bases removed from V and 3 bases from J, the gap between germline ends came to 17 bases. This CDR3 spans 15 amino acids. The CDR3 DNA is TGTGCCAGCAGGTTTATTACTCCAGGGGACTATGGCTACACCTTC. Residues: CASRFITPGDYGYTF. The variable domain in full, completed from reference TRBV5-6 and TRBJ1-2, reads DAGVTQSPTHLIKTRGQQVTLRCSPKSGHDTVSWYQQALGQGPQFIFQYYEEEERQRGNFPDRFSGHQFPNYSSELNVNALLLGDSALYLCASRFITPGDYGYTFGSGTRLTVV.

This rearrangement joins TRBV27 to TRBJ2-5, with TRBD1 matching over 7 bases. With V trimmed by 2 bases and J by 4 bases, 4 bases remained unmatched. This CDR3 is built from 14 residues. Germline-derived CDR1 and CDR2 are MNHEY and SMNVEV (reference sequence). Written as DNA, the CDR3 is TGTGCCAGCAGTTTACCGGGACAGTTAGAGACCCAGTACTTC. As protein: CASSLPGQLETQYF.

The CDR3 protein is CASSPRGYYGYTF. The CDR3 DNA reads as TGTGCCAGTAGTCCCAGGGGCTACTATGGCTACACCTTC. This chain joins TRBV19 and TRBJ1-2, with D possibly matching TRBD1 (6 bases). From germline, CDR1 is LNHDA and CDR2 SQIVND (reference sequence). This CDR3 is 13 amino acids long. The V end lost 5 bases, the J end lost 3 bases, and 10 bases lay between the germline ends. Full variable domain (missing parts from reference TRBV19 and TRBJ1-2): DGGITQSPKYLFRKEGQNVTLSCEQNLNHDAMYWYRQDPGQGLRLIYYSQIVNDFQKGDIAEGYSVSREKKESFPLTVTSAQKNPTAFYLCASSPRGYYGYTFGSGTRLTVV.

In DNA form, the CDR3 reads TGTGCCAGTAGTCTCACTACTACAGGGAGGCAGTACTTC. Translated: CASSLTTTGRQYF. This chain links TRBV19 with TRBJ2-7, with a tentative D call TRBD1 (6 bases). The CDR3 totals 13 residues. V gave up 5 bases and J gave up 9 bases, with 17 bases separating them. CDR1 is LNHDA and CDR2 is SQIVND in the germline V gene (reference sequence).

V usage is TRBV6-5 and J usage is TRBJ1-2; no firm D call. Germline loops: CDR1 MNHEY, CDR2 SVGAGI. V lost 5 bases and J 4 bases, leaving 17 bases between the germline ends. This CDR3 spans 15 amino acids. CDR3 sequence reads: CASSTPGEGIYGYTF. The DNA of the CDR3 is TGTGCCAGCAGTACCCCCGGGGAAGGGATCTATGGCTACACCTTC.

The gene calls are TRBV7-3 and TRBJ2-7; possible D gene TRBD1, 5 bases. Germline CDR1 SGHTA, CDR2 FQGTGA. Trimming took 5 bases from V and 6 from J, leaving 14 bases between them. The CDR3 loop spans 13 amino acids. CDR3 sequence (DNA): TGTGCCAGCAGCCTGGATCAGGGCCTCGAGCAGTACTTC. Amino acid sequence: CASSLDQGLEQYF. Full variable domain (outside the CDR3, taken from reference TRBV7-3 and TRBJ2-7): GAGVSQTPSNKVTEKGKYVELRCDPISGHTALYWYRQSLGQGPEFLIYFQGTGAADDSGLPNDRFFAVRPEGSVSTLKIQRTERGDSAVYLCASSLDQGLEQYFGPGTRLTVT.

This clone was seen just once. The chain uses TRBV13 and TRBJ1-2; no reliable D call. Deletions cut 5 bases from V and 8 bases from J, with 15 bases between. This CDR3 is built from 13 residues. Germline CDR1 PRHDT, CDR2 FYEKMQ (reference sequence). Here the CDR3 reads CASSGWGGRGYTF. The CDR3 DNA reads TGTGCCAGCAGCGGATGGGGAGGCCGGGGCTACACCTTC.

The J gene is TRBJ2-1, the V gene TRBV19; TRBD1 matches 11 bases. The ends lost 5 bases at V and 6 bases at J; junction bases unmatched: 6. Germline loops: CDR1 LNHDA, CDR2 SQIVND (reference sequence). This CDR3 contains 15 residues. CDR3 sequence (DNA): TGTGCCAGTAGTCTTGGACAGGGGGCCCTCAATGAGCAGTTCTTC. This codes for CASSLGQGALNEQFF.

The CDR3 nucleotides are TGTGCCAGCAGCCGACCCGGGGAGTCTAATCAGCCCCAGCATTTT. Translated: CASSRPGESNQPQHF. This chain joins TRBV6-6 and TRBJ1-5, with D unclear. CDR3 length: 15 residues. V lost 6 bases, J lost 4 bases, and 16 bases lay in between. The V gene's germline CDR1 is MNHNY and CDR2 SVGAGI (reference sequence).

The CDR3: CASSLVSQGFQETQYF. DNA for the CDR3: TGTGCCAGCAGCTTAGTATCACAGGGGTTCCAAGAGACCCAGTACTTC. The rearrangement links TRBV7-6 to TRBJ2-5; 7 bases match TRBD1. V trimming: 1 base; J trimming: 1 base; junction bases outside the gene matches: 6. This CDR3 region has 16 residues. The germline V gene encodes CDR1 SGHVS and CDR2 FNYEAQ.

This clone was counted between two and nine times. The V call is TRBV7-9, the J call TRBJ1-4, with no clear D. The germline V gene encodes CDR1 SEHNR and CDR2 FQNEAQ (reference sequence). Trimming removed 5 bases from V and 8 bases from J, with 9 bases in between. The CDR3 length is 12 residues. CDR3 nucleotides: TGTGCCAGCAGCCTAGACGAGGAAAAACTGTTTTTT. Protein product: CASSLDEEKLFF.

The rearrangement links TRBV6-5 to TRBJ1-2; a possible D gene is TRBD1 (6 bases). Germline V lookup: CDR1 MNHEY, CDR2 SVGAGI. Trimming took 0 bases from V and 8 from J, leaving 10 bases between them. The CDR3 has 13 residues. The DNA for the CDR3 is TGTGCCAGCAGTTACTCTACAGGGCGAGGCTACACCTTC. Amino acid sequence: CASSYSTGRGYTF.

V and J are TRBV6-1 and TRBJ2-1; 13 bases align to TRBD2. This CDR3 region has 13 residues. J gave up 10 bases and V 8 bases, and 5 bases lay outside the gene matches. Germline CDR1 MNHNS, CDR2 SASEGT. The CDR3 nucleotides are TGTGCCAGCCGGACTAGCGGGGGACCCGAGCAGTTCTTC. Translated, it gives CASRTSGGPEQFF.